This T cell receptor (beta chain) appears in the sequencing data of a study of blood T cells in healthy people across ages. Findings and caveats of the study: Comparison with aged donors showed that long-lived donors had more naive CD4+ cells and higher diversity.

The use of a sample-barcoded 5' primer and a J-beta primer mix characterized a second PCR of roughly 7 to 11 cycles. Each CDR3 protein is one row after TCRdb ran MiXCR on the 5' RACE reads. The sample lists some 900,000 distinct CDR3 sequences, more than 25% seen once, with around 15% in the top ten. V dropped 3 bases and J dropped 6 bases, with 7 bases sitting between them. Germline CDR1 and CDR2: SGHTA and FQGNSA. CDR3 length: 12 amino acids. This clonotype was observed many times. What it binds is not known. The sample taken for sequencing was blood. The sequence was obtained from a woman of 80 years or more in good health. The V call is TRBV7-2, the J call TRBJ2-3, with no clear D. CDR3 residues: CASSFQVDTQYF. CDR3 coding DNA: TGTGCCAGCAGCTTTCAGGTGGATACGCAGTATTTT.